The clone carrying this TCR beta chain was counted between two and nine times. These data belong to a study of blood T cells in healthy people across ages. The germline gives CDR1 SQVTM, CDR2 ANQGSEA. CDR3 length: 18 residues. The ends lost 6 bases at V and 0 bases at J; junction bases unmatched: 14. Sample-barcoded 5' priming and a J-beta primer mix drove a second PCR of 7 to 11 cycles. TCRdb reanalysed the 5' RACE reads using MiXCR and keeps one entry per CDR3 protein. Among around 1.7 million distinct CDR3 sequences, about 28% were seen once, and the ten largest hold roughly 8%. Specimen: blood. This TCR came from a woman aged 25 to 45 in good health. The chain links TRBV29-1 to TRBJ2-2; TRBD1 matches at 9 bases. The CDR3: CSVTHLARDRANTGELFF. CDR3 DNA sequence: TGCAGCGTCACCCATCTAGCCCGGGACAGGGCGAACACCGGGGAGCTGTTTTTT.